This entry lists 31 T cell receptor beta chains sequenced from one sample in a study of monozygotic twins with cystic fibrosis. The method was immunoSEQ multiplex PCR; TCRdb's version includes in-frame clones alone and lacks a portion of them. The data show around 10,000 clones, over 99% seen once. Sequencing used blood. These receptors originate from a man between 18 and 35 years old with cystic fibrosis.

V is TRBV7-9 and J is TRBJ2-7; D tentatively fits TRBD1 or TRBD2 (5 bases each). Germline V CDR1 and CDR2: SEHNR, FQNEAQ (reference sequence). The CDR3 runs to 14 residues. V lost 8 bases and J 1 base, leaving 15 bases between the germline ends. CDR3: CASGDRDLSYEQYF. The DNA of the CDR3 is TGTGCCAGCGGGGACCGGGACCTTTCCTACGAGCAGTACTTC.

The J gene is TRBJ2-6, the V gene TRBV2; 14 nucleotides line up with TRBD2. This CDR3 contains 18 residues. In germline, CDR1 is SNHLY, CDR2 FYNNEI. V shed 8 bases, J shed 1 base, and the junction held 7 bases outside the gene matches. The CDR3 DNA follows: TGTGCCAGCGGGACTAGCGGGAGCTACGAATCTGGGGCCAACGTCCTGACTTTC. This gives the protein CASGTSGSYESGANVLTF.

The gene calls are TRBV2 and TRBJ2-4; 8 bases are a match to TRBD2. V was clipped by 7 bases and J by 1 base; unmatched bases: 3. Germline V CDR1 and CDR2: SNHLY, FYNNEI. CDR3 length: 14 residues. The chain's CDR3 is CASNEREAKNIQYF. The DNA for the CDR3 is TGTGCCAGCAATGAGCGGGAGGCCAAAAACATTCAGTACTTC.

The V gene is TRBV30, the J gene TRBJ2-6; D is possibly TRBD1 (6 bases). Per germline, CDR1 GTSNPN and CDR2 SVGIG (reference sequence). Trimming took 2 bases from V and 7 from J, leaving 9 bases between them. This CDR3 comprises 13 residues. CDR3 nucleotides: TGTGCCTGGAGTTTAGGGGGAGCCAACGTCCTGACTTTC. This translates into CAWSLGGANVLTF.

The chain uses TRBV29-1 and TRBJ2-7; D gene unclear. Germline V CDR1 and CDR2: SQVTM, ANQGSEA. The germline V and J ends were trimmed by 2 bases and 2 bases, with 10 bases remaining between them. This CDR3 region has 13 residues. The chain's CDR3 is CSVETDLTYEQYF. Here the CDR3 DNA reads TGCAGCGTTGAAACAGACCTAACCTACGAGCAGTACTTC.

V and J are TRBV5-1 and TRBJ1-4; no definite D call. Trimming cost V 0 bases and J 4 bases, with 7 bases left between them. CDR3 length equals 14 residues. The germline CDR1 and CDR2 sequences are SGHRS and YFSETQ. The CDR3 reads CASSLDLYNEKLFF. CDR3 DNA sequence: TGCGCCAGCAGCTTGGATCTGTATAATGAAAAACTGTTTTTT.

This clone appeared a single time. The rearrangement uses TRBV27 and TRBJ2-2, with 8 bases aligning to TRBD1. With 2 bases clipped from V and 7 bases from J, the junction kept 18 bases outside the gene matches. The CDR3 totals 19 residues. Germline V CDR1 and CDR2: MNHEY, SMNVEV (reference sequence). The CDR3 is CASSLRTPDRGLLGGELFF. The DNA of the CDR3 is TGTGCCAGCAGTTTACGCACCCCAGACAGGGGACTTCTGGGCGGGGAGCTGTTTTTT.

V is TRBV19 and J is TRBJ2-7; D ambiguous. The germline gives CDR1 LNHDA, CDR2 SQIVND (reference sequence). The CDR3 extends over 13 amino acids. Trimming removed 0 bases from V and 4 bases from J, with 7 bases in between. CDR3 region: CASSIDLPYEQYF. The CDR3 DNA follows: TGTGCCAGTAGTATAGATCTTCCGTACGAGCAGTACTTC.

J is TRBJ1-5 and V is TRBV19; the D gene is possibly TRBD1 (6 bases). Deletions cut 5 bases from V and 6 bases from J, with 20 bases between. Germline-derived CDR1 and CDR2 are LNHDA and SQIVND (reference sequence). This CDR3 spans 16 amino acids. CDR3 amino acids: CASSARVRGWVQPQHF. Written as DNA, the CDR3 is TGTGCCAGTAGTGCCCGGGTCAGGGGTTGGGTTCAGCCCCAGCATTTT.

The chain uses TRBV30 and TRBJ2-1; D unclear. The CDR3 totals 12 residues. CDR1 and CDR2 from the germline V gene are GTSNPN and SVGIG (reference sequence). Deletions cut 5 bases from V and 2 bases from J, with 7 bases between. The DNA of the CDR3 is TGTGCCTGGGCAGGTACCTACAATGAGCAGTTCTTC. Its protein is CAWAGTYNEQFF.

The chain employs TRBV7-8 and TRBJ2-7, with TRBD2 identical over 9 bases. The CDR3 spans 15 residues. The V gene's germline CDR1 is SGHVS and CDR2 FQNEAQ. Unmatched junction bases numbered 3, after V lost 0 bases and J lost 3 bases. This chain's CDR3 is CASSLASGSLYEQYF. The CDR3 DNA sequence: TGTGCCAGCAGCTTAGCTAGCGGGAGCCTCTACGAGCAGTACTTC.

The chain has TRBV27 and TRBJ2-5, with D unclear. Germline V gene data show CDR1 as MNHEY and CDR2 as SMNVEV (reference sequence). The ends were cut back, 6 bases at V and 5 bases at J, with 13 bases in the middle. There are 13 residues in the CDR3. The CDR3 region is CASRGWVGETQYF. The CDR3 DNA follows: TGTGCCAGCAGAGGTTGGGTGGGGGAGACCCAGTACTTC.

V is TRBV30 and J is TRBJ1-1, with D unclear. V lost 1 base, J lost 4 bases, and 16 bases lay in between. The germline CDR1 and CDR2 sequences are GTSNPN and SVGIG (reference sequence). CDR3 length equals 15 residues. The CDR3 DNA sequence: TGTGCCTGGAGTGAGAGGGTTACTTTAGGCACTGAAGCTTTCTTT. It codes for CAWSERVTLGTEAFF.

V and J are TRBV7-7 and TRBJ2-5; D possibly matches TRBD1 or TRBD2 (5 bases each). CDR3 length: 14 amino acids. Per the germline V gene, CDR1 is SSHAT and CDR2 is FNYEAQ (reference sequence). The CDR3 nucleotides are TGTGCTAGCGCCCACGACAAGGGGCCGGAGACCCAGTACTTC. This encodes CASAHDKGPETQYF.

The rearrangement joins TRBV5-8 to TRBJ2-3, with a weak D call TRBD1 (6 bases). V was trimmed by 1 base and J by 4 bases, leaving 7 bases between them. The CDR3 is 13 amino acids. CDR1 SGHTS and CDR2 YDEGEE come from the germline V gene. The CDR3 loop is CASSLTGPDTQYF. Here the CDR3 DNA reads TGTGCCAGCAGCTTGACAGGGCCAGATACGCAGTATTTT.

The genes are TRBV29-1 and TRBJ1-1; D perhaps matches TRBD1 (5 bases). The germline V gene has CDR1 SQVTM and CDR2 ANQGSEA. The V gene lost 5 bases and the J gene lost 2 bases, with 9 bases spanning the gap. The length of the CDR3 is 12 residues. The CDR3 DNA sequence: TGCAGCGTTCTGAGGGGTAACACTGAAGCTTTCTTT. It yields the protein CSVLRGNTEAFF.

V and J are TRBV11-2 and TRBJ2-2, with D maybe TRBD1 (5 bases). With 1 base removed from V and 7 bases from J, the gap between germline ends came to 7 bases. Per germline, CDR1 SGHAT and CDR2 FQNNGV. This CDR3 spans 13 amino acids. The CDR3 here is CASSLARVGELFF. CDR3 coding DNA: TGTGCCAGCAGCTTAGCCAGGGTCGGGGAGCTGTTTTTT. The full variable domain, with the rest looked up from reference TRBV11-2 and TRBJ2-2, is EAGVAQSPRYKIIEKRQSVAFWCNPISGHATLYWYQQILGQGPKLLIQFQNNGVVDDSQLPKDRFSAERLKGVDSTLKIQPAKLEDSAVYLCASSLARVGELFFGEGSRLTVL.

The chain links TRBV5-1 to TRBJ2-3, with D maybe TRBD2 (5 bases). This CDR3 region has 14 residues. The germline V gene has CDR1 SGHRS and CDR2 YFSETQ. V lost 0 bases, J lost 5 bases, and 10 bases lay in between. The CDR3 DNA reads TGCGCCAGCAGCTTGGGGGAGACAATAGATACGCAGTATTTT. Protein product: CASSLGETIDTQYF.

The gene calls are TRBV25-1 and TRBJ2-2, with a possible D match to TRBD2 (7 bases). The length of the CDR3 is 14 residues. Germline CDR1 reads MGHDK; CDR2 reads SYGVNS. With 7 bases removed from V and 3 bases from J, the gap between germline ends came to 12 bases. The CDR3 DNA reads as TGTGCCAGCACCATAGGGGGGGACACCGGGGAGCTGTTTTTT. The encoded protein is CASTIGGDTGELFF.

The chain is built from TRBV7-9 and TRBJ1-5; no clear D gene. The germline V and J ends were trimmed by 2 bases and 9 bases, with 8 bases remaining between them. Germline CDR1 SEHNR, CDR2 FQNEAQ (reference sequence). This CDR3 comprises 12 residues. CDR3 coding DNA: TGTGCCAGCAGCTTAACGGGGTCGCCCCAGCATTTT. Translated, it gives CASSLTGSPQHF.

V usage is TRBV19 and J usage is TRBJ2-3, with unresolved D. The germline V gene encodes CDR1 LNHDA and CDR2 SQIVND (reference sequence). The germline V and J ends were trimmed by 1 base and 4 bases, with 9 bases remaining between them. The CDR3 extends over 14 amino acids. CDR3 region: CASSIAYSPDTQYF. CDR3 nucleotides: TGTGCCAGTAGTATAGCCTACTCTCCAGATACGCAGTATTTT. The full variable domain, in which reference TRBV19 and TRBJ2-3 provide the parts outside the CDR3, is DGGITQSPKYLFRKEGQNVTLSCEQNLNHDAMYWYRQDPGQGLRLIYYSQIVNDFQKGDIAEGYSVSREKKESFPLTVTSAQKNPTAFYLCASSIAYSPDTQYFGPGTRLTVL.

This clone was detected only once. CDR3 sequence reads: CSVEDLPPGTGGVEQYF. CDR3 nucleotide sequence: TGCAGCGTTGAAGATCTCCCCCCCGGGACAGGGGGCGTCGAGCAGTACTTC. The chain has TRBV29-1 and TRBJ2-7; TRBD1 matches at 12 bases. J was trimmed by 6 bases and V by 0 bases; bases with no gene match: 12. The germline gives CDR1 SQVTM, CDR2 ANQGSEA. The CDR3 covers 17 residues.

The chain employs TRBV5-1 and TRBJ2-3; D unclear. V was pared by 5 bases and J by 0 bases, with 13 bases between. This CDR3 has 15 amino acids. CDR1 and CDR2 from the germline V gene are SGHRS and YFSETQ. The CDR3 loop is CASSPMTASTDTQYF. The CDR3 DNA follows: TGCGCCAGCAGTCCGATGACGGCGAGCACAGATACGCAGTATTTT.

The chain links TRBV28 to TRBJ1-1; D remains ambiguous. The CDR3 spans 14 residues. Between the trimmed V and J ends, which lost 5 bases and 5 bases, there was a span of 15 bases. Per the germline V gene, CDR1 is MDHEN and CDR2 is SYDVKM. CDR3 protein: CASSTLSTGTEAFF. For the CDR3, the DNA is TGTGCCAGCAGTACATTGAGTACTGGGACTGAAGCTTTCTTT.

This chain uses TRBV27 with TRBJ2-1, with 11 bases fitting TRBD1. V was clipped by 8 bases and J by 2 bases; unmatched bases: 2. Germline V gives CDR1 MNHEY, CDR2 SMNVEV (reference sequence). The CDR3 loop spans 14 amino acids. CDR3 nucleotide sequence: TGTGCCAGCGGGGACAGGGGGGCCTACAATGAGCAGTTCTTC. Translating gives CASGDRGAYNEQFF.

This clone was observed once. The gene calls are TRBV14 and TRBJ2-7; TRBD1 matches 7 bases. V lost 5 bases to trimming and J lost 1 base; unmatched junction nucleotides: 5. The CDR3 sequence is 14 residues long. Germline CDR1 reads SGHDN; CDR2 reads FVKESK. The CDR3 protein is CASSDRALSYEQYF. The CDR3 coding sequence is TGTGCCAGCAGCGACAGGGCCTTGTCCTACGAGCAGTACTTC.

Of note for this clone: Relative to the germline gene, one junction end is altered; a read error may explain this. V usage is TRBV7-7 and J usage is TRBJ2-5; TRBD2 matches at 10 bases. Germline-derived CDR1 and CDR2 are SSHAT and FNYEAQ (reference sequence). The CDR3 runs 16 residues. CDR3 DNA: TGTGCTAGCAGCTTAGTCCTAGCGGGGGACCAAGAGACCCAGTACTTC. It encodes CASSLVLAGDQETQYF.

V gene TRBV6-4 combines with J gene TRBJ2-3; the match to TRBD2 covers 8 bases. Per germline, CDR1 MRHNA and CDR2 SNTAGT. V gave up 0 bases and J gave up 4 bases; unmatched junction bases: 6. The CDR3 sequence is 16 residues long. As DNA, the CDR3 is TGTGCCAGCAGTGACTCGCCGGGAGGGCCGTCAGATACGCAGTATTTT. This sequence encodes CASSDSPGGPSDTQYF.

This clone was counted once. This chain joins TRBV5-4 and TRBJ2-7, with 8 bases identical to TRBD1. In germline, CDR1 is SGHNT, CDR2 YYREEE (reference sequence). The CDR3 runs to 15 residues. The V segment lost 0 bases and the J segment 0 bases; nucleotides outside the gene matches: 2. CDR3 in amino acids: CASSLGGTGSYEQYF. As DNA, the CDR3 is TGTGCCAGCAGCTTGGGTGGGACAGGCTCCTACGAGCAGTACTTC.

This clone was found once. The chain carries TRBV27 and TRBJ1-2; TRBD1 agrees at 9 bases. This CDR3 contains 15 residues. V was clipped by 6 bases and J by 4 bases; unmatched bases: 9. Germline CDR1 and CDR2: MNHEY and SMNVEV (reference sequence). CDR3: CASRETGGLAYGYTF. The CDR3 DNA reads as TGTGCCAGCAGGGAGACAGGGGGGTTGGCCTATGGCTACACCTTC.

A single count supports this clone. The CDR3 here is CASSYGGPNEQYF. CDR3 DNA sequence: TGTGCCAGCAGTTACGGTGGCCCCAACGAGCAGTACTTC. V is TRBV6-6 and J is TRBJ2-7; D remains unclear. Germline CDR1 is MNHNY and CDR2 is SVGAGI (reference sequence). Trimming removed 2 bases from V and 5 bases from J, with 10 bases in between. The CDR3 runs to 13 residues.